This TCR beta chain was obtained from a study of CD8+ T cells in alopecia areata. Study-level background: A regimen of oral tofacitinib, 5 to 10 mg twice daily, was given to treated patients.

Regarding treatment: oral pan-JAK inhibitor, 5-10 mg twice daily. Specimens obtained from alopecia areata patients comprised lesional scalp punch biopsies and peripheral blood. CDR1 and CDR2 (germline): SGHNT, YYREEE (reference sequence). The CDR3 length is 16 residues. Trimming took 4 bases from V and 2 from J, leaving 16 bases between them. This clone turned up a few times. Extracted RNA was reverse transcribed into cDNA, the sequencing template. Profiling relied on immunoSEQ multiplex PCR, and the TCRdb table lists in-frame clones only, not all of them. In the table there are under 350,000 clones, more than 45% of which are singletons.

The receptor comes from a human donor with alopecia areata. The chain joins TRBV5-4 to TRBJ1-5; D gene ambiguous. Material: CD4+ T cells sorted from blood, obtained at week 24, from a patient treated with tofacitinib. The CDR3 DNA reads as TGTGCCAGCAGCCAACCTGAGGGCAGAGGCAATCAGCCCCAGCATTTT. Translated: CASSQPEGRGNQPQHF.